What follows describes a single T cell receptor beta chain. Antigen unknown. This sample stems from a study of brain metastases from non-small cell lung cancer. Study-level points and caveats: In over 55% of brain metastases, T-cell clones were expanded compared with matched primary tumors.

Trimming removed 7 bases from V and 5 bases from J, with 12 bases in between. This CDR3 has 13 amino acids. Germline CDR1 and CDR2: SNHLY and FYNNEI. Repertoires were generated with immunoSEQ multiplex PCR, while TCRdb's copy carries only in-frame clones and drops some. The table lists about 2,000 clones, 80% to 90% of them singletons, with 15% in the top ten. The V gene is TRBV2, the J gene TRBJ1-5, with a tentative D call TRBD1 (6 bases). This receptor was taken from a donor aged 40 or older with non-small cell lung cancer. The sample was primary lung tumor tissue. CDR3 protein: CASKRGGYQPQHF. CDR3 bases: TGTGCCAGCAAGAGGGGGGGCTATCAGCCCCAGCATTTT.